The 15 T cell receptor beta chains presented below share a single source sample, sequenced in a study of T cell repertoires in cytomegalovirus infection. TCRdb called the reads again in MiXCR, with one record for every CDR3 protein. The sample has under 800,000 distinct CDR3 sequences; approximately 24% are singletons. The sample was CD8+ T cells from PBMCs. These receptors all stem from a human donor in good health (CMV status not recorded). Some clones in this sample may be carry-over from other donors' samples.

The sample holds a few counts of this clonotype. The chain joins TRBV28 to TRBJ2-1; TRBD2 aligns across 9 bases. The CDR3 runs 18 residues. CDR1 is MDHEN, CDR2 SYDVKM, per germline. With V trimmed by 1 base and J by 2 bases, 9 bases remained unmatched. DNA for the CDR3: TGTGCCAGCAGTTTATATCGTCGCGGCGGGGGGGCCTACAATGAGCAGTTCTTC. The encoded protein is CASSLYRRGGGAYNEQFF. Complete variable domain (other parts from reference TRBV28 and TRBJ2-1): DVKVTQSSRYLVKRTGEKVFLECVQDMDHENMFWYRQDPGLGLRLIYFSYDVKMKEKGDIPEGYSVSREKKERFSLILESASTNQTSMYLCASSLYRRGGGAYNEQFFGPGTRLTVL.

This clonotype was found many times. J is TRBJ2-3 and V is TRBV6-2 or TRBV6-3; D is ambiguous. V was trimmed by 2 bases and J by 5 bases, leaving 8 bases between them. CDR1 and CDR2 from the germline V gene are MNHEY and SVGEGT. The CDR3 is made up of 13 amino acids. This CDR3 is CASSYLRRDTQYF. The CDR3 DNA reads TGTGCCAGCAGTTACCTCCGAAGAGATACGCAGTATTTT.

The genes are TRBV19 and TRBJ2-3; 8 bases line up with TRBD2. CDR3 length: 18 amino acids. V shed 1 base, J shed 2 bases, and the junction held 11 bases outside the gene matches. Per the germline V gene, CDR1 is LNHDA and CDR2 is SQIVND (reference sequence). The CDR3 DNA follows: TGTGCCAGTAGTATAGGGGCTCGCCTAGCGGGCCACACAGATACGCAGTATTTT. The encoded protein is CASSIGARLAGHTDTQYF.

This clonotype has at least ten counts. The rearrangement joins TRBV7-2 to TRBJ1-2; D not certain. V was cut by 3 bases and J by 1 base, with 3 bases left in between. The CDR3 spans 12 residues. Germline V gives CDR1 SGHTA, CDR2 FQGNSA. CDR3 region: CASSLVNYGYTF. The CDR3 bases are TGTGCCAGCAGCTTGGTTAACTATGGCTACACCTTC.

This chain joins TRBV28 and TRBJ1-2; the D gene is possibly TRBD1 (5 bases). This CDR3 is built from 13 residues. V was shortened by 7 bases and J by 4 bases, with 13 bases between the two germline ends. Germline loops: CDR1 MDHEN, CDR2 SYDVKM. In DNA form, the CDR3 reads TGTGCCAGCACTCGTAGGGGACTCTATGGCTACACCTTC. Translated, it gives CASTRRGLYGYTF.

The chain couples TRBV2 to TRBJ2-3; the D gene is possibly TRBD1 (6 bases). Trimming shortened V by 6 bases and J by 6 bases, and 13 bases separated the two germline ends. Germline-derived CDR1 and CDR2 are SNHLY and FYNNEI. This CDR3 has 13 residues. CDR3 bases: TGTGCCAGCAGAAACAGGGTGGGGGATACGCAGTATTTT. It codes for CASRNRVGDTQYF.

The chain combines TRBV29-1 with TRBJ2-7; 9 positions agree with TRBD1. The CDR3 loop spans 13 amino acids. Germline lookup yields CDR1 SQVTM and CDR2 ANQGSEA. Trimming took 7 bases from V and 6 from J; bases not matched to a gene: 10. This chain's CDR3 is CSARTGEVGEQYF. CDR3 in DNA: TGCAGCGCCCGGACAGGGGAGGTAGGCGAGCAGTACTTC.

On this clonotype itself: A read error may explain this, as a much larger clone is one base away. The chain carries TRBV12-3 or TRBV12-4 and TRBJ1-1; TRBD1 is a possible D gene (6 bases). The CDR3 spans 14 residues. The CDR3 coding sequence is TGTGCCAGCACTTGGGGGGCCGCCGGCACTAAAGCTTTCTTT. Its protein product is CASTWGAAGTKAFF.

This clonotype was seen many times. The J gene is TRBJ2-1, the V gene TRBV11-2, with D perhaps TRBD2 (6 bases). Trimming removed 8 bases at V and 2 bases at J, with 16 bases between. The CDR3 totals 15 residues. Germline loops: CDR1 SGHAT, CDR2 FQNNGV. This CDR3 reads CASGMLAGPYNEQFF. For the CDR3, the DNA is TGTGCCAGCGGGATGCTGGCGGGGCCCTACAATGAGCAGTTCTTC.

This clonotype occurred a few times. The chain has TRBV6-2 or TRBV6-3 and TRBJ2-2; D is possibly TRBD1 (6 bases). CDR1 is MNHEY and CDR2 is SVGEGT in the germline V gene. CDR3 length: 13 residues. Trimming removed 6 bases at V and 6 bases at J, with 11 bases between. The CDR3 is CASRSRGAGELFF. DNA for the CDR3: TGTGCCAGCAGATCCAGGGGTGCCGGGGAGCTGTTTTTT.

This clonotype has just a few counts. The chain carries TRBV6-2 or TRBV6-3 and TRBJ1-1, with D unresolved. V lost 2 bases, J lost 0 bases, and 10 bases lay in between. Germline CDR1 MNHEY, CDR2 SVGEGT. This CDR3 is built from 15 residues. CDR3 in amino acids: CASSYQAGLNTEAFF. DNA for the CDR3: TGTGCCAGCAGTTACCAGGCGGGGTTGAACACTGAAGCTTTCTTT.

The CDR3: CASSSPGFLDEKLFF. Written as DNA, the CDR3 is TGTGCCAGCAGTTCCCCGGGGTTTCTGGATGAAAAACTGTTTTTT. The rearrangement joins TRBV13 to TRBJ1-4; D not resolved. CDR1 PRHDT and CDR2 FYEKMQ come from the germline V gene (reference sequence). V was trimmed by 6 bases and J by 6 bases, leaving 17 bases between them. This CDR3 contains 15 residues.

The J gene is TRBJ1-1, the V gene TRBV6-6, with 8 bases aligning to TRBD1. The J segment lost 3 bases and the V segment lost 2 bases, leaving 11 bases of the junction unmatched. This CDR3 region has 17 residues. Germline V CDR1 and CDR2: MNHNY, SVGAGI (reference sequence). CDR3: CASSYTQGRGRDTEAFF. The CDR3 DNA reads TGTGCCAGCAGTTACACTCAGGGCAGGGGGCGGGACACTGAAGCTTTCTTT.

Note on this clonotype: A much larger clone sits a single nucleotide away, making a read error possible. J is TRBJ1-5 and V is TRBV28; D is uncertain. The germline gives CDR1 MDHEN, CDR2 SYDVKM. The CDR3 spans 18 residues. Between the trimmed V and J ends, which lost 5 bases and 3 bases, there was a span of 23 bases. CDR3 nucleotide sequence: TGTGCCAGCAGTGGTTCAAGGGAGGAGCCGGATTTCAATCAGCCCCAGCATTTT. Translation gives CASSGSREEPDFNQPQHF.

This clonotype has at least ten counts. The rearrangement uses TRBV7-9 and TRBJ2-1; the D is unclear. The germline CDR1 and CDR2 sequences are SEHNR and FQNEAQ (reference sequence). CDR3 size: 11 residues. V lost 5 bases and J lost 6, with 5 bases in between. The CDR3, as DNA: TGTGCCAGCAGCGAACTCAATGAGCAGTTCTTC. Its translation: CASSELNEQFF.